The 25 T cell receptor beta chains reported below all come from one sample, sequenced in a study of cytotoxic CD8 clonotypes in ibrutinib-treated CLL. Assay used: immunoSEQ multiplex PCR; TCRdb lists only in-frame clones, some missing. The sample lists hundreds of thousands of clones, over 55% occurring once. This specimen was PBMCs, taken after 36 months of ibrutinib treatment. These receptors came from a human donor with chronic lymphocytic leukemia.

The V and J genes are TRBV9 and TRBJ2-7; 9 bases agree with TRBD1. The CDR3 is 14 amino acids. CDR1 is SGDLS, CDR2 YYNGEE, per germline. Germline trimming cut 7 bases from V and 6 bases from J; bases unmatched to any gene: 11. For the CDR3, the DNA is TGTGCCAGCTCCCGGGGGACAGGGTCGCTCGAGCAGTACTTC. This gives the protein CASSRGTGSLEQYF.

The rearrangement links TRBV15 to TRBJ1-3; the D is unclear. Trimming removed 2 bases at V and 0 bases at J, with 14 bases between. From germline, CDR1 is LNHNV and CDR2 YYDKDF (reference sequence). The CDR3 covers 17 residues. The CDR3 here is CATSRTRQRSSGNTIYF. The CDR3 DNA follows: TGTGCCACCAGCAGAACTAGGCAGAGAAGCTCTGGAAACACCATATATTTT.

The genes are TRBV29-1 and TRBJ2-1, with D perhaps TRBD1 (6 bases). Looked up from germline, CDR1 is SQVTM and CDR2 is ANQGSEA. The germline V and J ends were trimmed by 3 bases and 7 bases, with 13 bases remaining between them. This CDR3 is built from 13 residues. The CDR3 spells CSVEGAPGNEQFF. CDR3 nucleotide sequence: TGCAGCGTTGAGGGGGCGCCGGGGAATGAGCAGTTCTTC.

The chain recombines TRBV5-1 with TRBJ1-3, with a possible D match to TRBD1 (6 bases). Germline V gene lookup returns CDR1 SGHRS and CDR2 YFSETQ. The CDR3 contains 14 residues. Deletions cut 0 bases from V and 2 bases from J, with 6 bases between. In DNA form, the CDR3 reads TGCGCCAGCAGCTTGGCAGGGGCTGGAAACACCATATATTTT. Its protein product is CASSLAGAGNTIYF.

The CDR3 bases are TGTGCCAGTCGCAGCTCCGACACTAACTATGGCTACACCTTC. Translating gives CASRSSDTNYGYTF. This chain links TRBV7-9 with TRBJ1-2; D call uncertain. The V gene's germline CDR1 is SEHNR and CDR2 FQNEAQ (reference sequence). Trimming left V 9 bases short and J 0 bases short, with 14 bases between. CDR3 length: 14 amino acids.

The rearrangement joins TRBV9 to TRBJ2-1, with 9 positions matching TRBD1. Germline V gene data show CDR1 as SGDLS and CDR2 as YYNGEE. The CDR3 has 16 residues. Trimming cost V 0 bases and J 8 bases; bases outside gene matches: 9. This CDR3 reads CASSVALGQGFDEQFF. The DNA of the CDR3 is TGTGCCAGCAGCGTAGCTTTAGGACAGGGGTTCGATGAGCAGTTCTTC.

This chain connects TRBV4-3 to TRBJ2-7; 7 positions match TRBD1. The CDR3 contains 15 residues. Germline V gene data show CDR1 as LGHNA and CDR2 as YSLEER. V lost 1 base to trimming and J lost 3 bases; unmatched junction nucleotides: 6. CDR3 bases: TGCGCCAGCAGCCAAGGGACAGGAAACTACTACGAGCAGTACTTC. Its protein is CASSQGTGNYYEQYF.

This clone was seen more than once but under ten times. The chain joins TRBV20-1 to TRBJ2-7; D ambiguous. Per the germline V gene, CDR1 is DFQATT and CDR2 is SNEGSKA (reference sequence). The CDR3 runs 11 residues. V was pared by 0 bases and J by 5 bases, with 5 bases between. For the CDR3, the DNA is TGCAGTGCTAGAGATTTGCACGAGCAGTACTTC. Protein sequence: CSARDLHEQYF.

This chain joins TRBV9 and TRBJ2-7, with D possibly TRBD1 on 6 matching bases. Germline V gives CDR1 SGDLS, CDR2 YYNGEE. Trimming left V 3 bases short and J 0 bases short, with 16 bases between. The CDR3 consists of 16 residues. The CDR3 loop is CASSADPTGNSYEQYF. The CDR3 DNA sequence: TGTGCCAGCAGCGCGGATCCGACAGGCAACTCCTACGAGCAGTACTTC. Full variable domain (remainder filled in from reference TRBV9 and TRBJ2-7): DSGVTQTPKHLITATGQRVTLRCSPRSGDLSVYWYQQSLDQGLQFLIQYYNGEERAKGNILERFSAQQFPDLHSELNLSSLELGDSALYFCASSADPTGNSYEQYFGPGTRLTVT.

This rearrangement joins TRBV11-2 to TRBJ1-3; D unresolved. The CDR3 loop spans 16 amino acids. CDR1 is SGHAT, CDR2 FQNNGV, per germline. With 0 bases removed from V and 2 bases from J, the gap between germline ends came to 11 bases. In DNA, the CDR3 is TGTGCCAGCAGCTTAGATCCGGGTAGGACTGGAAACACCATATATTTT. Residues: CASSLDPGRTGNTIYF.

The chain has TRBV6-5 and TRBJ2-1; the D gene could be TRBD1 or TRBD2 (5 bases each). V was cut by 6 bases and J by 10 bases, with 10 bases left in between. The CDR3 covers 11 residues. Germline values: CDR1 MNHEY, CDR2 SVGAGI. In DNA, the CDR3 is TGTGCCAGCAGCTGGGGGACGGAGCAGTTCTTC. Its translation: CASSWGTEQFF.

The CDR3 sequence is CASRPQSGDTISYEQYF. In DNA, the CDR3 is TGCGCCAGCAGACCCCAATCCGGGGACACTATCTCCTACGAGCAGTACTTC. The chain is built from TRBV5-1 and TRBJ2-7; TRBD1 might be the D (6 bases). The CDR3 runs 17 residues. Germline CDR1 reads SGHRS; CDR2 reads YFSETQ. V shed 5 bases and J shed 0 bases, with 21 bases lying between them.

This clone was picked up one time. J is TRBJ2-7 and V is TRBV9, with 10 nucleotides matching TRBD2. This CDR3 is 15 amino acids long. Trimming at V came to 4 bases and at J to 4 bases, leaving 8 bases not matched to a gene. CDR1 is SGDLS, CDR2 YYNGEE, per germline. The CDR3 is CASSPTSGKRYEQYF. CDR3 DNA sequence: TGTGCCAGCAGCCCCACTAGCGGGAAGAGGTACGAGCAGTACTTC.

The gene calls are TRBV6-5 and TRBJ2-1; 7 bases fit TRBD2. CDR3 length: 15 amino acids. Germline V gene sequence: CDR1 MNHEY, CDR2 SVGAGI. Unmatched junction bases numbered 6, after V lost 4 bases and J lost 3 bases. DNA for the CDR3: TGTGCCAGCAGTTCAGAAGCGGGGAACTACAATGAGCAGTTCTTC. Protein sequence: CASSSEAGNYNEQFF.

This sequence joins TRBV9 and TRBJ2-2, with D maybe TRBD2 (6 bases). Looked up from germline, CDR1 is SGDLS and CDR2 is YYNGEE. There are 16 residues in the CDR3. Trimming took off 4 bases at V and 2 bases at J, with 15 bases between the two ends. CDR3: CASSLMGGTNTGELFF. The CDR3 DNA reads as TGTGCCAGCAGCTTAATGGGGGGAACCAACACCGGGGAGCTGTTTTTT.

This chain uses TRBV4-1 with TRBJ2-7; TRBD1 aligns across 10 bases. CDR3 length: 12 residues. Germline-derived CDR1 and CDR2 are MGHRA and YSYEKL. Germline trimming cut 10 bases from V and 4 bases from J; bases unmatched to any gene: 4. CDR3 residues: CATGTGVYEQYF. The CDR3 bases are TGCGCCACCGGGACAGGGGTGTACGAGCAGTACTTC.

The chain has TRBV5-1 and TRBJ1-4; 7 bases align to TRBD1. This CDR3 region has 17 residues. Germline V gene lookup returns CDR1 SGHRS and CDR2 YFSETQ. Losses at the gene ends were 3 bases for V and 0 bases for J; bases not matched to a gene: 8. Here the CDR3 reads CASSSDRAFPTNEKLFF. The CDR3 DNA is TGCGCCAGCAGCTCCGACAGGGCCTTCCCAACTAATGAAAAACTGTTTTTT.

This clone turned up a few times. This chain's CDR3 is CATGGTGSYEQYF. In DNA, the CDR3 is TGTGCCACCGGGGGGACAGGTTCCTACGAGCAGTACTTC. The chain employs TRBV2 and TRBJ2-7; the D gene is possibly TRBD1 (8 bases). From germline, CDR1 is SNHLY and CDR2 FYNNEI. The CDR3 has 13 residues. Trimming pared 10 bases from V and 1 base from J, leaving 14 bases between.

This chain connects TRBV28 to TRBJ1-5, with 8 nucleotides matching TRBD1. The V and J ends lost 7 bases and 3 bases, in that order; junction bases with no gene match: 17. The V gene's germline CDR1 is MDHEN and CDR2 SYDVKM. This CDR3 has 18 residues. CDR3 nucleotide sequence: TGTGCCAGCACCCCACGGAAGGACAGGGTAAAATTCAATCAGCCCCAGCATTTT. This gives the protein CASTPRKDRVKFNQPQHF.

This clone has more than one count but fewer than ten. The CDR3 loop reads CASSLVHGTGELFF. The CDR3 DNA sequence: TGTGCCAGCAGCTTAGTTCACGGGACCGGGGAGCTGTTTTTT. The V gene is TRBV7-2, the J gene TRBJ2-2; D uncertain. The CDR3 extends over 14 amino acids. The V end lost 1 base, the J end lost 5 bases, and 8 bases lay between the germline ends. CDR1 is SGHTA, CDR2 FQGNSA, per germline.

The V and J genes are TRBV6-6 and TRBJ1-2; 10 bases are shared with TRBD1. V dropped 8 bases and J dropped 4; count of bases not matched to a gene: 10. CDR3 length: 15 residues. The germline CDR1 and CDR2 sequences are MNHNY and SVGAGI (reference sequence). CDR3 amino acids: CASRTGGSTFYGYTF. Here the CDR3 DNA reads TGTGCCAGCCGGACAGGGGGTTCGACTTTCTATGGCTACACCTTC.

CDR3: CASSEALYSPLHF. Written as DNA, the CDR3 is TGTGCCAGCAGTGAAGCGCTTTATTCACCCCTCCACTTT. This sequence joins TRBV6-1 and TRBJ1-6, with D unclear. V was shortened by 0 bases and J by 8 bases, with 5 bases between the two germline ends. The CDR3 is 13 amino acids. Germline-derived CDR1 and CDR2 are MNHNS and SASEGT.

The sample holds a few counts of this clone. This chain uses TRBV4-1 with TRBJ2-7; D tentatively fits TRBD1 or TRBD2 (6 bases each). CDR3 length: 14 amino acids. V gave up 1 base and J gave up 9 bases, with 16 bases separating them. Germline CDR1 MGHRA, CDR2 YSYEKL. CDR3 protein: CASSQAPEGGVQYF. CDR3 in DNA: TGCGCCAGCAGCCAAGCACCCGAGGGGGGCGTGCAGTACTTC.

The V call is TRBV9, the J call TRBJ2-6, with D unresolved. Between the trimmed V and J ends, which lost 3 bases and 4 bases, there was a span of 8 bases. CDR1 and CDR2 from the germline V gene are SGDLS and YYNGEE. CDR3 length: 14 amino acids. The CDR3 DNA is TGTGCCAGCAGCGCGCTGTGGGGGGCCAACGTCCTGACTTTC. Translated, it gives CASSALWGANVLTF.

This clone came up once. This sequence joins TRBV27 and TRBJ2-5; D may correspond to TRBD1 or TRBD2 (6 bases each). The CDR3 is 15 amino acids. Per the germline V gene, CDR1 is MNHEY and CDR2 is SMNVEV (reference sequence). Trimming took off 2 bases at V and 5 bases at J, with 15 bases between the two ends. This CDR3 is CASSLHGGLEETQYF. The CDR3 bases are TGTGCCAGCAGTTTACACGGGGGCCTCGAGGAGACCCAGTACTTC.